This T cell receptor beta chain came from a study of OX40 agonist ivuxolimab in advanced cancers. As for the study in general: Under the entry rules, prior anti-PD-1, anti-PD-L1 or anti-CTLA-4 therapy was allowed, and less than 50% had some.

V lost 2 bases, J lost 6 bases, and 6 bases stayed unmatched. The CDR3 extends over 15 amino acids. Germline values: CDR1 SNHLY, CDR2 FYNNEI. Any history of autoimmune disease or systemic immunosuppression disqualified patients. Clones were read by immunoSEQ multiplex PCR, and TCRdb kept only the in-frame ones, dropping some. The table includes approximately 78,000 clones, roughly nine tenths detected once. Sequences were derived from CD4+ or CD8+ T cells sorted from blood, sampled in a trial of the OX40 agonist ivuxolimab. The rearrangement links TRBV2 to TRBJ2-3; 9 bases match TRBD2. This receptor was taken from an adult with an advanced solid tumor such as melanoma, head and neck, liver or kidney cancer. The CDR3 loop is CASSELRGGRDTQYF. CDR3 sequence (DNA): TGTGCCAGCAGTGAACTGCGGGGGGGCCGGGATACGCAGTATTTT.